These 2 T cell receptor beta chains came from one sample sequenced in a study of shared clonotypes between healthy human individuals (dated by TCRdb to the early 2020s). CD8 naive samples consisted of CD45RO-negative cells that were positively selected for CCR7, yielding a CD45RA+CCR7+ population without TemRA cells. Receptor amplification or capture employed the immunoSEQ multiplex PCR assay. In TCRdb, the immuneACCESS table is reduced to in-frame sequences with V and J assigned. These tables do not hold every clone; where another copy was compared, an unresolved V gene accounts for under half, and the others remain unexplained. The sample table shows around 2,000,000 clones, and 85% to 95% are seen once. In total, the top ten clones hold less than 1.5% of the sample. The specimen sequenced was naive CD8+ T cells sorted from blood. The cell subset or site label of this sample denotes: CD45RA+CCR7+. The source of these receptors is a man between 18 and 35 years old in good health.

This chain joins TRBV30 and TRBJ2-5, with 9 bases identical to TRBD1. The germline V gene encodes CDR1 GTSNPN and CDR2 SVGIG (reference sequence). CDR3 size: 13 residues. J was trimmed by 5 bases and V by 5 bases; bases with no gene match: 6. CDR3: CAWDRGGEETQYF. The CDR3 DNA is TGTGCCTGGGACAGGGGGGGAGAGGAGACCCAGTACTTC.

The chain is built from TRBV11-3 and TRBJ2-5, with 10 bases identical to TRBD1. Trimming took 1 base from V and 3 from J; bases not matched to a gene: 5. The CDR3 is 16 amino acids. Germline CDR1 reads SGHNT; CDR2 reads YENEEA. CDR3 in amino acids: CASSLARTGGEETQYF. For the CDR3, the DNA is TGTGCCAGCAGCTTAGCGCGGACAGGGGGGGAAGAGACCCAGTACTTC. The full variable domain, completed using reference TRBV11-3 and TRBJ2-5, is EAGVVQSPRYKIIEKKQPVAFWCNPISGHNTLYWYLQNLGQGPELLIRYENEEAVDDSQLPKDRFSAERLKGVDSTLKIQPAELGDSAVYLCASSLARTGGEETQYFGPGTRLLVL.